Listed below are T cell receptor beta chains from one sample, sequenced in a study of identical twins. Each CDR3 protein gets one entry after TCRdb re-called the 5' RACE reads with MiXCR. This repertoire shows some 790,000 distinct CDR3 sequences, about 20% found once; its top ten account for around 13%. In addition, the sample was reused for a study of T cells expressing NK-cell markers.

Specimen: PBMCs. Source of these receptors: a woman between 18 and 29 years old in good health. CDR3s include the opening cysteine and the closing phenylalanine or tryptophan. A D gene is named only where the DNA matches it firmly. Only part of the rows carry a size: once, few, many, or a class if the clone is expanded.

clone_size j_call v_call d_call cdr3_aa cdr3_nt
few TRBJ2-7 TRBV19 NA CASSARPDSFGYEQYF TGTGCCAGTAGTGCCCGCCCCGACAGCTTCGGCTACGAGCAGTACTTC
few TRBJ1-2 TRBV3-1 NA CASSQEADLYGYTF TGTGCCAGCAGCCAAGAAGCAGACCTCTATGGCTACACCTTC
NA TRBJ2-1 TRBV6-6 NA CASSSEGDEQFF TGTGCCAGCAGCTCAGAAGGCGATGAGCAGTTCTTC
NA TRBJ1-6 TRBV23-1 NA CASSQRLQGYNSPLHF TGCGCCAGCAGTCAAAGGTTACAGGGCTATAATTCACCCCTCCACTTT
few TRBJ2-5 TRBV29-1 TRBD1 CSVAMRQGGETQYF TGCAGCGTTGCGATGCGACAGGGGGGAGAGACCCAGTACTTC
NA TRBJ2-1 TRBV30 NA CAWSVRGLSSYNEQFF TGTGCCTGGAGTGTTCGGGGCTTGAGCTCCTACAATGAGCAGTTCTTC
NA TRBJ2-7 TRBV10-3 TRBD2 CAISEVAGGLLEQYF TGTGCCATCAGTGAGGTGGCGGGAGGCTTGTTAGAGCAGTACTTC
few TRBJ1-3 TRBV29-1 NA CSISRLGAGNTIYF TGCAGCATCAGCCGGCTGGGTGCCGGAAACACCATATATTTT
few TRBJ2-3 TRBV20-1 TRBD2 CSARGLAGADTDTQYF TGCAGTGCCCGGGGACTAGCGGGGGCCGACACAGATACGCAGTATTTT
NA TRBJ1-1 TRBV3-1 TRBD1 CASSQETGTGEAFF TGTGCCAGCAGCCAAGAAACTGGGACAGGTGAAGCTTTCTTT
few TRBJ2-7 TRBV6-2/TRBV6-3 NA CASRTGHHYEQYF TGTGCCAGCAGGACGGGACATCACTACGAGCAGTACTTC
NA TRBJ2-7 TRBV20-1 NA CSARGLLSGPSYEQYF TGCAGTGCTAGAGGATTGTTAAGTGGGCCATCCTACGAGCAGTACTTC
NA TRBJ1-1 TRBV10-3 NA CAISRTELEAFF TGTGCCATCAGTCGGACAGAGCTTGAAGCTTTCTTT
NA TRBJ1-2 TRBV20-1 NA CSAALKAPNYGYTF TGCAGTGCTGCCCTTAAAGCCCCAAACTATGGCTACACCTTC
few TRBJ1-6 TRBV5-5 TRBD1 CASRYWTGDNSPLHF TGTGCCAGCAGATACTGGACAGGGGATAATTCACCCCTCCACTTT
many TRBJ1-1 TRBV15 NA CATSRGEENTEAFF TGTGCCACCAGCAGAGGTGAGGAGAACACTGAAGCTTTCTTT
NA TRBJ2-2 TRBV6-1 NA CAGSTGGPTGELFF TGTGCCGGCTCCACTGGGGGGCCAACCGGGGAGCTGTTTTTT
NA TRBJ1-2 TRBV27 NA CASSTGRFNYGYTF TGTGCCAGCAGCACCGGACGGTTTAACTATGGCTACACCTTC
many TRBJ2-1 TRBV20-1 TRBD2 CSARTSVYNEQFF TGCAGTGCCCGGACTAGCGTTTACAATGAGCAGTTCTTC
NA TRBJ2-3 TRBV5-1 TRBD2 CASSWGRVGDTQYF TGCGCCAGCAGCTGGGGGAGGGTAGGAGATACGCAGTATTTT
few TRBJ2-7 TRBV12-3/TRBV12-4 TRBD2 CASSLVAGGPNEQYF TGTGCCAGCAGTTTAGTTGCGGGAGGGCCAAACGAGCAGTACTTC
few TRBJ1-1 TRBV29-1 NA CSVGPGFTEAFF TGCAGCGTGGGTCCAGGGTTCACTGAAGCTTTCTTT
few TRBJ2-3 TRBV20-1 NA CSASTNADTQYF TGCAGTGCTAGCACCAACGCAGATACGCAGTATTTT
few TRBJ2-5 TRBV7-9 NA CASSPEGGETQYF TGTGCCAGCAGCCCCGAGGGCGGAGAGACCCAGTACTTC
NA TRBJ2-4 TRBV20-1 NA CSGVWWGEAKNIQYF TGCAGTGGGGTCTGGTGGGGGGAAGCCAAAAACATTCAGTACTTC
NA TRBJ2-3 TRBV10-3 TRBD2 CAISEGGLAGADTQYF TGTGCCATCAGTGAAGGAGGACTAGCGGGGGCAGATACGCAGTATTTT
NA TRBJ2-2 TRBV9 NA CASSVKRHTGELFF TGTGCCAGCAGCGTAAAGCGGCACACCGGGGAGCTGTTTTTT
few TRBJ2-3 TRBV12-3/TRBV12-4 NA CASSFGTTSTDTQYF TGTGCCAGCAGTTTTGGTACTACTAGCACAGATACGCAGTATTTT
NA TRBJ2-1 TRBV5-1 TRBD2 CASSSGEGFDEQFF TGCGCCAGCAGCTCGGGGGAGGGGTTCGATGAGCAGTTCTTC
few TRBJ2-3 TRBV29-1 NA CSVGFLGLSTDTQYF TGCAGCGTTGGTTTTCTGGGACTTAGCACAGATACGCAGTATTTT
NA TRBJ2-7 TRBV5-5 TRBD1 CASSPNSGTGNEQYF TGTGCCAGCAGCCCTAACTCCGGGACAGGGAACGAGCAGTACTTC
NA TRBJ2-1 TRBV6-2/TRBV6-3 NA CASSYSDKQFF TGTGCCAGCAGTTACAGTGATAAGCAGTTCTTC
few TRBJ1-1 TRBV25-1 TRBD1 CASSEGLRTGAKEAFF TGTGCCAGCAGTGAAGGTCTCAGGACAGGGGCCAAAGAAGCTTTCTTT
few TRBJ1-1 TRBV10-3 NA CAISGVDTEAFF TGTGCCATCAGTGGGGTGGACACTGAAGCTTTCTTT
few TRBJ1-6 TRBV12-3/TRBV12-4 NA CASSPGEPYPLHF TGTGCCAGCAGCCCCGGGGAGCCTTACCCCCTCCACTTT
few TRBJ1-4 TRBV19 TRBD1 CASRDSSNEKLFF TGTGCCAGTCGGGACAGTTCAAATGAAAAACTGTTTTTT
few TRBJ2-1 TRBV5-6 TRBD2 CASSLAGGVPNYNEQFF TGTGCCAGCAGCTTGGCCGGGGGGGTCCCCAACTACAATGAGCAGTTCTTC
few TRBJ2-5 TRBV12-3/TRBV12-4 NA CASSYTGRRGETQYF TGTGCCAGCAGTTATACGGGACGCCGAGGGGAGACCCAGTACTTC
NA TRBJ2-3 TRBV24-1 TRBD2 CATSAAGGPVDTQYF TGTGCCACCAGTGCGGCGGGGGGGCCGGTGGATACGCAGTATTTT
NA TRBJ2-2 TRBV29-1 NA CSVGRETNTGELFF TGCAGCGTTGGACGGGAGACGAACACCGGGGAGCTGTTTTTT
few TRBJ2-1 TRBV10-3 TRBD2 CAIGGTSLSGGYNEQFF TGTGCCATCGGCGGGACTAGCCTTTCAGGGGGCTACAATGAGCAGTTCTTC
many TRBJ2-7 TRBV20-1 TRBD2 CSARDPSGYEQYF TGCAGTGCTAGAGATCCTAGCGGTTACGAGCAGTACTTC
NA TRBJ1-1 TRBV7-4 TRBD1 CASSSKRAGGNTEAFF TGTGCCAGCAGCAGCAAGAGGGCAGGGGGGAACACTGAAGCTTTCTTT
many TRBJ1-6 TRBV7-9 NA CASSKGQSSYNSPLHF TGTGCCAGCAGCAAAGGACAGAGCTCCTATAATTCACCCCTCCACTTT
few TRBJ2-2 TRBV4-3 NA CASSRLQGWDTGELFF TGCGCCAGCAGCCGGCTACAGGGCTGGGACACCGGGGAGCTGTTTTTT
few TRBJ2-1 TRBV10-3 NA CAIRQMIAADNEQFF TGTGCCATCAGGCAGATGATAGCGGCAGACAATGAGCAGTTCTTC
few TRBJ1-2 TRBV12-3/TRBV12-4 NA CASSNPVEDGYTF TGTGCCAGCAGCAATCCGGTTGAGGATGGCTACACCTTC
NA TRBJ1-1 TRBV12-3/TRBV12-4 NA CASSLTRDRAEAFF TGTGCCAGCAGTCTAACTAGGGATAGGGCTGAAGCTTTCTTT
few TRBJ2-3 TRBV6-2/TRBV6-3 NA CASSYVPGGTDTQYF TGTGCCAGCAGTTACGTCCCCGGAGGCACAGATACGCAGTATTTT
NA TRBJ2-4 TRBV7-2 NA CASSPTLGNIQYF TGTGCCAGCAGCCCCACCCTCGGGAACATTCAGTACTTC
few TRBJ2-2 TRBV12-3/TRBV12-4 NA CASSLGTTLAGELFF TGTGCCAGCAGTTTGGGGACCACCCTAGCCGGGGAGCTGTTTTTT